These T cell receptor beta chains were read from a single sample in a study of cytotoxic CD8 clonotypes in ibrutinib-treated CLL. The method was immunoSEQ multiplex PCR; TCRdb's version includes in-frame clones alone and lacks a portion of them. Among about 97,000 clones listed, approximately 80% were seen once. The material was PBMCs, obtained after 12 months of ibrutinib treatment. These receptor sequences come from a human donor with chronic lymphocytic leukemia. CDR3s include the opening cysteine and the closing phenylalanine or tryptophan. A D gene is named only where the DNA matches it firmly. Size is omitted from some rows. Given values are once, few, many or a class for expanded clones.

V	J	D	size	CDR3	DNA
TRBV7-8	TRBJ1-4	-	few	CASSLGTATNEKLFF	TGTGCCAGCAGCTTAGGGACAGCAACTAATGAAAAACTGTTTTTT
TRBV29-1	TRBJ1-1	-	-	CSVAESGTEAFF	TGCAGCGTTGCGGAGTCAGGGACTGAAGCTTTCTTT
TRBV7-8	TRBJ1-1	-	-	CASRIGADKMNTEAFF	TGTGCCAGCAGAATAGGCGCTGACAAAATGAACACTGAAGCTTTCTTT
TRBV4-1	TRBJ1-4	-	-	CASSQDHRINEKLFF	TGCGCCAGCAGCCAAGATCACAGGATTAATGAAAAACTGTTTTTT
TRBV7-3	TRBJ2-6	-	once	CASSPSNSGANVLTF	TGTGCCAGCAGCCCCTCCAACTCTGGGGCCAACGTCCTGACTTTC
TRBV28	TRBJ2-7	-	-	CASNSLDQGKRSEQYF	TGTGCCAGCAATTCCCTGGACCAGGGTAAAAGGAGCGAGCAGTACTTC
TRBV14	TRBJ2-6	-	once	CASSSGLVPGANVLTF	TGTGCCAGCAGTTCAGGTTTGGTTCCTGGGGCCAACGTCCTGACTTTC
TRBV2	TRBJ1-5	-	-	CASSDLGNSNQPQHF	TGTGCCAGCAGTGACCTGGGAAATAGCAATCAGCCCCAGCATTTT
TRBV5-4	TRBJ2-7	TRBD2	-	CASQPNGGGGTREQYF	TGTGCCAGCCAACCTAACGGTGGCGGGGGTACGCGGGAGCAGTACTTC
TRBV6-5	TRBJ1-2	-	-	CASSYLTGGDGYTF	TGTGCCAGCAGTTATCTGACTGGGGGGGATGGCTACACCTTC
TRBV2	TRBJ1-2	-	-	CASLLAQLTNYGYTF	TGTGCCAGCCTCCTAGCCCAGTTGACTAACTATGGCTACACCTTC
TRBV6-5	TRBJ2-2	-	once	CASMGTNTGELFF	TGTGCCAGCATGGGCACCAACACCGGGGAGCTGTTTTTT
TRBV18	TRBJ2-6	TRBD1	-	CASSPPGQGTSGANVLTF	TGTGCCAGCTCACCACCGGGACAGGGTACTTCTGGGGCCAACGTCCTGACTTTC
TRBV6-6	TRBJ2-5	TRBD2	-	CASRRGLDVETQYF	TGTGCCAGCAGGCGGGGACTAGATGTTGAGACCCAGTACTTC
TRBV5-4	TRBJ2-3	TRBD2	few	CASSLSGGTDTQYF	TGTGCCAGCAGCTTGAGCGGGGGCACAGATACGCAGTATTTT
TRBV5-8	TRBJ1-4	-	-	CASRPTRPVELFF	TGTGCCAGCAGACCAACCCGCCCGGTGGAACTGTTTTTT